This TCR beta chain originates from a study of PD-L1 blockade in urothelial cancer. Notes on the study in general: Greater 3-week expansion of tumor-associated blood clones was recorded for durable-benefit patients.

Spiking each PCR with synthetic TCR analog templates was performed. The method was immunoSEQ multiplex PCR; TCRdb's version includes in-frame clones alone and lacks a portion of them. The sample carries some 63,000 clones, more than 80% recorded once. For this clone: Antigen specificity is unknown.

Germline V CDR1 and CDR2: SNHLY, FYNNEI. The CDR3 is 14 amino acids. Trimming shortened V by 6 bases and J by 4 bases, and 14 bases separated the two germline ends. Described time point: pretreatment peripheral blood. Sequencing was performed on PBMCs, taken around atezolizumab (anti-PD-L1) treatment. This chain connects TRBV2 to TRBJ2-3; D ambiguous. The receptor was derived from a man aged 65 to 79 with urothelial cancer. CDR3 region: CASRGFLFSDTQYF. The DNA for the CDR3 is TGTGCCAGCAGGGGCTTTCTGTTTTCAGATACGCAGTATTTT.